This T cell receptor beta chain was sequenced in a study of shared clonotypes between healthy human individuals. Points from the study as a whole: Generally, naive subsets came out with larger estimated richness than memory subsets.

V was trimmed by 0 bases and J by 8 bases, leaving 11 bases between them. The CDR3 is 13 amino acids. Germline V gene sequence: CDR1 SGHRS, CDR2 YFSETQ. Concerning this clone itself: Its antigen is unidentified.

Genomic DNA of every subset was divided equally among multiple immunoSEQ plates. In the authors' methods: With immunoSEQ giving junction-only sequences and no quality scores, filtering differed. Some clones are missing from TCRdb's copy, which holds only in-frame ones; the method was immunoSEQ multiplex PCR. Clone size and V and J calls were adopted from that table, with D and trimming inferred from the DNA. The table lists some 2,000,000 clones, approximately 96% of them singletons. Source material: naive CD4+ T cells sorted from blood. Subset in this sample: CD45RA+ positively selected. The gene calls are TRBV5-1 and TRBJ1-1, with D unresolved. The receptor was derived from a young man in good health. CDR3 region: CASSLVGSSEAFF. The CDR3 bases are TGCGCCAGCAGCTTGGTCGGGTCCTCCGAAGCTTTCTTT.